These T cell receptor beta chains were read from a single sample in a study of T cells after somatic rescue of genetic block. Repertoires were generated with immunoSEQ multiplex PCR, while TCRdb's copy carries only in-frame clones and drops some. Seen here are over 10,000 clones, around 70% observed once, and the top ten hold roughly 20%. Sequencing was performed on peripheral blood mononuclear cells (PBMCs). These receptors were obtained from a boy younger than 18. CDR3s leave out the opening cysteine and the closing phenylalanine or tryptophan.

J gene | V gene | CDR3 protein
TRBJ2-6 | TRBV27 | ASSPQGFSGANVLT
TRBJ2-5 | TRBV6-5 | ASSWGASRQETQY
TRBJ2-7 | TRBV28 | ASSFGLAGYEQY
TRBJ2-1 | TRBV6-5 | ASSSRGQSYNEQF
TRBJ2-5 | TRBV5-1 | ASSFRTAQETQY
TRBJ1-5 | TRBV5-6 | ASSLRTGNNQPQH
TRBJ2-7 | TRBV6-5 | ASTEGPTYEQY
TRBJ2-7 | TRBV5-5 | ASSLVGLEAYEQY
TRBJ2-2 | TRBV7-2 | ASKGGELF
TRBJ1-4 | TRBV28 | ASMVDRSNEKLF
TRBJ2-3 | TRBV28 | ASSLPYSTDTQY
TRBJ1-1 | TRBV7-3 | ASSFLTVMNTEAF
TRBJ2-1 | TRBV30 | AWSGYRDRAGGDPGTRGYNEQF
TRBJ2-1 | TRBV5-1 | ASSLGLSNEQF
TRBJ2-3 | TRBV9 | ASSVADRARTDTQY
TRBJ2-1 | TRBV28 | ASSTGGRGAYNEQF
TRBJ1-5 | TRBV4-2 | ASSPGTGADNQPQH
TRBJ1-3 | TRBV9 | ASSAPNLGSGNTIY
TRBJ2-1 | TRBV2 | ASTGGTSGRGEF
TRBJ2-1 | TRBV14 | ASRGPSSYNEQF
TRBJ2-7 | TRBV1 | TSSQERESYEQY
TRBJ1-2 | TRBV6-5 | ASSSPPGGRNGYT
TRBJ1-1 | TRBV7-8 | ASSLLVKFLNTEAF
TRBJ2-3 | TRBV5-4 | ASSMGQGATPDTQY